The source of this T cell receptor beta chain is a study of CDR3 diversity in severe acne. Each CDR3 protein is one row after TCRdb ran MiXCR on the PCR reads. Among 100,000 or so distinct CDR3 sequences listed, around 53% were seen once. This clonotype has ten or more counts. The sequence was obtained from a male donor with acne. Sequencing was performed on blood.

The CDR3 here is CSALTGTAKETQYF. DNA of the CDR3: TGCAGTGCCCTAACCGGGACAGCGAAAGAGACCCAGTACTTC. The chain recombines TRBV20-1 with TRBJ2-5; 7 bases match TRBD1. This CDR3 has 14 amino acids. V lost 6 bases to trimming and J lost 3 bases; unmatched junction nucleotides: 10. Germline V CDR1 and CDR2: DFQATT, SNEGSKA (reference sequence).